What follows are 9 T cell receptor beta chains derived from one specimen sequenced in a study of blood T cells in healthy people across ages. PCR was performed a second time for 7 to 11 cycles using a sample-barcoded 5' primer and a J-beta primer mix. MiXCR, applied by TCRdb to the 5' RACE reads, yields one record per CDR3 protein. Of about 750,000 distinct CDR3 sequences detected, roughly 53% appear once; the ten largest clones hold roughly 37%. The sequenced sample consisted of blood. These TCRs come from a man older than 75 in good health.

The chain joins TRBV28 to TRBJ2-7; TRBD2 aligns across 10 bases. Germline trimming cut 7 bases from V and 2 bases from J; bases unmatched to any gene: 5. The CDR3 is 14 residues long. Per germline, CDR1 MDHEN and CDR2 SYDVKM. The chain's CDR3 is CASIDSGRAYEQYF. DNA for the CDR3: TGTGCCAGCATTGACAGCGGGAGGGCCTACGAGCAGTACTTC.

The chain recombines TRBV10-3 with TRBJ1-1; D remains ambiguous. This CDR3 region has 13 residues. Per germline, CDR1 ENHRY and CDR2 SYGVKD. Between the trimmed V and J ends, which lost 6 bases and 0 bases, there was a span of 8 bases. CDR3 sequence reads: CAISGGVNTEAFF. CDR3 coding DNA: TGTGCCATCAGCGGAGGAGTGAACACTGAAGCTTTCTTT.

This clonotype was seen a single time. The chain employs TRBV14 and TRBJ2-3; D remains unclear. The CDR3 consists of 13 residues. The V end lost 4 bases, the J end lost 14 bases, and 19 bases lay between the germline ends. CDR1 is SGHDN, CDR2 FVKESK, per germline. For the CDR3, the DNA is TGTGCCAGCAGCCCGATGGCGCACAGATACGCGTATTTT. It is translated as CASSPMAHRYAYF.

The chain employs TRBV20-1 and TRBJ2-1, with D tentatively TRBD2 (5 bases). Germline lookup yields CDR1 DFQATT and CDR2 SNEGSKA (reference sequence). This CDR3 has 15 amino acids. Trimming cost V 5 bases and J 0 bases, with 14 bases left between them. This chain's CDR3 is CSAGRERISYNEQFF. The CDR3 DNA reads as TGCAGTGCTGGAAGAGAGCGGATCTCCTACAATGAGCAGTTCTTC.

The V call is TRBV5-1, the J call TRBJ2-6; D unresolved. CDR3 size: 15 residues. Trimming cost V 1 base and J 2 bases, with 7 bases left between them. Germline V CDR1 and CDR2: SGHRS, YFSETQ. For the CDR3, the DNA is TGCGCCAGCAGCTTGCCGCCCCCTGGGGCCAACGTCCTGACTTTC. Its protein is CASSLPPPGANVLTF. Looking up the rest from reference TRBV5-1 and TRBJ2-6 gives the full variable domain: KAGVTQTPRYLIKTRGQQVTLSCSPISGHRSVSWYQQTPGQGLQFLFEYFSETQRNKGNFPGRFSGRQFSNSRSEMNVSTLELGDSALYLCASSLPPPGANVLTFGAGSRLTVL.

The CDR3: CASSPTRIGGSEQYF. The CDR3 nucleotides read TGTGCCAGCAGCCCGACCCGGATAGGCGGGAGCGAGCAGTACTTC. The chain combines TRBV9 with TRBJ2-7; TRBD2 agrees at 7 bases. Trimming at V came to 4 bases and at J to 6 bases, leaving 13 bases not matched to a gene. Per germline, CDR1 SGDLS and CDR2 YYNGEE. The CDR3 has 15 amino acids.

V and J are TRBV10-2 and TRBJ2-7; TRBD1 matches at 9 bases. Trimming took 2 bases from V and 5 from J; bases not matched to a gene: 10. The length of the CDR3 is 16 residues. The germline V gene has CDR1 WSHSY and CDR2 SAAADI. The CDR3: CASSEGAGQGINEQYF. DNA for the CDR3: TGCGCCAGCAGTGAGGGGGCGGGACAGGGTATCAACGAGCAGTACTTC.

This clonotype was counted once. The rearrangement joins TRBV20-1 to TRBJ2-1, with TRBD2 matching over 12 bases. V lost 6 bases and J lost 5; bases outside the gene matches: 5. Germline V gene sequence: CDR1 DFQATT, CDR2 SNEGSKA (reference sequence). The CDR3 contains 14 residues. The CDR3 nucleotides are TGCAGTGCCGGGACTAGCGGGCTGCACAATGAGCAGTTCTTC. Translating gives CSAGTSGLHNEQFF.

The chain joins TRBV9 to TRBJ1-5, with a possible D match to TRBD1 (5 bases). The CDR3 length is 14 residues. V lost 0 bases to trimming and J lost 7 bases, with 11 bases between them. Per the germline V gene, CDR1 is SGDLS and CDR2 is YYNGEE. The CDR3 region has the DNA TGTGCCAGCAGCGTAGACCCGGGGGAGCAGCCCCAGCATTTT. Translation gives CASSVDPGEQPQHF.